Shown below are 14 T cell receptor beta chains from a single sample sequenced in a study of T cells in Graves' hyperthyroidism and ophthalmopathy. Amplification targeted TCR beta CDR3 regions from RNA transcripts. The TCR CDR3 first-round RT-PCR relied on the HTBI primer set. TCRdb independently ran MiXCR on the multiplex PCR reads; one entry per CDR3 protein. The sample has 300,000 to 450,000 distinct CDR3 sequences, 15% to 19% seen once. The specimen was blood. Every receptor here comes from a woman aged 18-29 years with Graves' hyperthyroidism that later progressed to Graves' ophthalmopathy.

This chain joins TRBV28 and TRBJ2-3; 8 nucleotides line up with TRBD1. V lost 6 bases to trimming and J lost 2 bases; unmatched junction nucleotides: 7. The CDR3 contains 15 residues. The germline gives CDR1 MDHEN, CDR2 SYDVKM. The CDR3 spells CASRSGQGHTDTQYF. The CDR3 nucleotides read TGTGCCAGCAGGTCCGGACAGGGTCACACAGATACGCAGTATTTT.

The table lists this clonotype with many counts. This chain uses TRBV5-1 with TRBJ2-7; no firm D call. Germline loops: CDR1 SGHRS, CDR2 YFSETQ. V lost 5 bases and J 4 bases, leaving 7 bases between the germline ends. The CDR3 is made up of 11 amino acids. CDR3 bases: TGCGCCAGCAGGAGAGAGTACGAGCAGTACTTC. Translating gives CASRREYEQYF.

The V and J genes are TRBV9 and TRBJ2-5; D is tentatively TRBD1 or TRBD2 (5 bases each). V lost 3 bases and J 1 base, leaving 13 bases between the germline ends. The CDR3 spans 15 residues. The germline V gene encodes CDR1 SGDLS and CDR2 YYNGEE. CDR3 region: CASSAPGTIQETQYF. The CDR3 DNA sequence: TGTGCCAGCAGCGCCCCTGGGACGATCCAAGAGACCCAGTACTTC.

This clonotype showed up many times. The CDR3: CASSPAGGPYEQYF. The DNA of the CDR3 is TGTGCCAGCAGCCCCGCTGGGGGGCCATACGAGCAGTACTTC. The chain recombines TRBV7-2 with TRBJ2-7; D tentatively fits TRBD1 or TRBD2 (6 bases each). Germline CDR1 SGHTA, CDR2 FQGNSA. Between the trimmed V and J ends, which lost 5 bases and 4 bases, there was a span of 15 bases. The CDR3 is made up of 14 amino acids.

This clonotype was found a few times. The V gene is TRBV4-2, the J gene TRBJ2-2; D gene ambiguous. V lost 0 bases and J lost 5, with 10 bases in between. Germline CDR1 and CDR2: LGHNA and YNFKEQ. The CDR3 has 15 residues. CDR3 residues: CASSQDIARTGELFF. Here the CDR3 DNA reads TGTGCCAGCAGCCAAGATATTGCGCGGACCGGGGAGCTGTTTTTT.

Ten or more counts support this clonotype. The chain employs TRBV5-1 and TRBJ1-5; D possibly corresponds to TRBD1 (5 bases). Germline V gene data show CDR1 as SGHRS and CDR2 as YFSETQ. The ends were cut back, 1 base at V and 2 bases at J, with 13 bases in the middle. CDR3 size: 16 residues. DNA for the CDR3: TGCGCCAGCAGCTTGACAGGCGGCAAGGGCAATCAGCCCCAGCATTTT. Protein product: CASSLTGGKGNQPQHF.

This clonotype showed up many times. The chain employs TRBV10-3 and TRBJ2-5, with D unresolved. The CDR3 runs 17 residues. The V end lost 0 bases, the J end lost 1 base, and 15 bases lay between the germline ends. Germline V gene data show CDR1 as ENHRY and CDR2 as SYGVKD. The DNA of the CDR3 is TGTGCCATCAGTGAGTCAAACTTATTCAGCAGCCAAGAGACCCAGTACTTC. Translating gives CAISESNLFSSQETQYF.

This clonotype was seen only a few times. The genes are TRBV27 and TRBJ2-6, with D unclear. The CDR3 loop spans 16 amino acids. V lost 3 bases, J lost 1 base, and 10 bases lay in between. Germline lookup yields CDR1 MNHEY and CDR2 SMNVEV (reference sequence). Here the CDR3 DNA reads TGTGCCAGCAGTTTCGCCAGACCTTCTGGGGCCAACGTCCTGACTTTC. Translation gives CASSFARPSGANVLTF. Filled out from reference TRBV27 and TRBJ2-6, the complete variable domain reads EAQVTQNPRYLITVTGKKLTVTCSQNMNHEYMSWYRQDPGLGLRQIYYSMNVEVTDKGDVPEGYKVSRKEKRNFPLILESPSPNQTSLYFCASSFARPSGANVLTFGAGSRLTVL.

This sequence joins TRBV6-2 or TRBV6-3 and TRBJ2-7; TRBD2 matches at 7 bases. Germline loops: CDR1 MNHEY, CDR2 SVGEGT. This CDR3 is 17 amino acids long. With 8 bases clipped from V and 0 bases from J, the junction kept 16 bases outside the gene matches. The CDR3 nucleotides read TGTGCCAGCCATACCTGGGGAGGGAGTAAAAACTCCTACGAGCAGTACTTC. Amino acids: CASHTWGGSKNSYEQYF.

In the case of this clonotype: A junction boundary mismatches the germline segment, possibly from a read error. The chain employs TRBV5-5 and TRBJ1-5, with 9 bases that match TRBD1. The CDR3 length is 16 residues. Germline V gene lookup returns CDR1 SGHKS and CDR2 YYEKEE (reference sequence). The CDR3 sequence is CASSPKQGASNQPKHF. The CDR3 bases are TGTGCCAGCAGCCCCAAACAGGGGGCGAGCAATCAGCCCAAGCATTTT.

This clonotype came up many times. The rearrangement joins TRBV7-9 to TRBJ2-7, with D perhaps TRBD2 (5 bases). Germline loops: CDR1 SEHNR, CDR2 FQNEAQ (reference sequence). V lost 1 base and J 3 bases, leaving 13 bases between the germline ends. The CDR3 runs 15 residues. The CDR3, as DNA: TGTGCCAGCAGCTTAGAAAGAGCTAGCTACTACGAGCAGTACTTC. Its protein product is CASSLERASYYEQYF.

This clonotype was observed a handful of times. V is TRBV4-2 and J is TRBJ2-3, with 8 bases that match TRBD2. In germline, CDR1 is LGHNA, CDR2 YNFKEQ. After removal of 1 base from V and 6 bases from J, the junction contained 12 bases not matched to a gene. This CDR3 is built from 17 residues. CDR3 DNA: TGTGCCAGCAGCCAAGGAAGAGGGAGCGGGAGCGCGGATACGCAGTATTTT. Translation gives CASSQGRGSGSADTQYF.

This clonotype has a count of ten or more. The V gene is TRBV6-2 or TRBV6-3, the J gene TRBJ2-2; no clear D. The CDR3 consists of 12 residues. V lost 4 bases and J 4 bases, leaving 4 bases between the germline ends. CDR1 MNHEY and CDR2 SVGEGT come from the germline V gene. The chain's CDR3 is CASSFSTGELFF. For the CDR3, the DNA is TGTGCCAGCAGTTTTAGCACCGGGGAGCTGTTTTTT.

This clonotype was counted only a few times. The chain joins TRBV4-1 to TRBJ2-7, with 12 positions matching TRBD2. The tail of the sequence fits TRBJ2-1 better, so the J call may be wrong. This CDR3 has 15 amino acids. CDR1 MGHRA and CDR2 YSYEKL come from the germline V gene. The CDR3 here is CASSQTSGSSYEQFF. The CDR3 nucleotides read TGCGCCAGCAGCCAGACTAGCGGGAGTTCCTACGAGCAGTTCTTC.